A single sample gave rise to the 7 T cell receptor beta chains below, sequenced in a study of T cell repertoires in cytomegalovirus infection (dated by TCRdb to about 2019). TCRdb records Illumina HiSeq 1500 as the sequencer. The public reads were run again by TCRdb, first through fastp at Q25 and then through MiXCR, and only productive beta chains were kept. Every entry covers one CDR3 protein and lists the most common genes and DNA from its rows. This sample has 900,000 to 950,000 distinct CDR3 sequences in its table, and under 40% of those were observed once. The top ten clonotypes cover roughly 13% of the sample. The treatment or condition tag for this specimen amounts to: in vitro stimulation with specific CMV peptide epitopes to enrich CMV-specific T cells. These receptors are not linked to any known antigen. Sequenced here: cultured CD8+ T cells from PBMCs, sampled from culture after CMV antigen stimulation. The receptors come from a human donor in good health (CMV status not recorded). Some clones in this sample may be carry-over from other donors' samples.

This clonotype was found many times. The chain joins TRBV7-9 to TRBJ1-2; D perhaps matches TRBD1 (6 bases). The V end was cut by 6 bases, the J end by 1 base, with 12 bases between. CDR3 length: 14 amino acids. The germline gives CDR1 SEHNR, CDR2 FQNEAQ (reference sequence). The CDR3 spells CASSPRQVNYGYTF. In nucleotides, the CDR3 is TGTGCCAGCAGTCCCAGACAGGTTAACTATGGCTACACCTTC.

This clonotype was found many times. The chain joins TRBV12-3 or TRBV12-4 to TRBJ2-3; D is perhaps TRBD1 (5 bases). The V and J ends lost 5 bases and 0 bases respectively, with 15 bases between them. The CDR3 covers 16 residues. As DNA, the CDR3 is TGTGCCAGCAGTCCATCGCAGGACACTAGCACAGATACGCAGTATTTT. This codes for CASSPSQDTSTDTQYF.

This clonotype has more than one count but fewer than ten. The chain combines TRBV28 with TRBJ1-6; D is undetermined. The CDR3 runs 15 residues. V was shortened by 9 bases and J by 10 bases, with 22 bases between the two germline ends. CDR1 and CDR2 from the germline V gene are MDHEN and SYDVKM. CDR3 coding DNA: TGTGCCAGTTTAGAGGATAACATGGAGGGATCACCCCTCCACTTT. Its translation is CASLEDNMEGSPLHF.

The genes are TRBV7-3 and TRBJ2-6; D call uncertain. Germline V gene lookup returns CDR1 SGHTA and CDR2 FQGTGA. The CDR3 runs 13 residues. Trimming took 6 bases from V and 0 from J, leaving 3 bases between them. CDR3 sequence (DNA): TGTGCCAGCAGACTCTCTGGGGCCAACGTCCTGACTTTC. Translating it yields CASRLSGANVLTF. The whole variable domain, filled in from reference TRBV7-3 and TRBJ2-6, reads GAGVSQTPSNKVTEKGKYVELRCDPISGHTALYWYRQSLGQGPEFLIYFQGTGAADDSGLPNDRFFAVRPEGSVSTLKIQRTERGDSAVYLCASRLSGANVLTFGAGSRLTVL.

The V call is TRBV4-2, the J call TRBJ2-5; 8 positions agree with TRBD2. J lost 5 bases, V lost 0 bases, and 8 bases had no gene match. CDR3 length: 16 residues. Germline CDR1 and CDR2: LGHNA and YNFKEQ. DNA for the CDR3: TGTGCCAGCAGCCAAGATATGGCGGGGGGCCAGGAGACCCAGTACTTC. Protein product: CASSQDMAGGQETQYF.

This clonotype was detected only a few times. The V call is TRBV6-1, the J call TRBJ2-6, with 7 bases aligning to TRBD2. Germline V gene sequence: CDR1 MNHNS, CDR2 SASEGT. The CDR3 is 17 amino acids. V shed 4 bases and J 5 bases; nucleotides not matched to a gene: 11. The CDR3 protein is CASSGVGGPMRANVLTF. DNA for the CDR3: TGTGCCAGCAGTGGGGTGGGAGGGCCCATGAGGGCCAACGTCCTGACTTTC.

This sequence joins TRBV5-6 and TRBJ1-2, with unresolved D. Germline CDR1 is SGHDT and CDR2 is YYEEEE. V lost 0 bases and J 2 bases, leaving 11 bases between the germline ends. The CDR3 consists of 15 residues. In DNA form, the CDR3 reads TGTGCCAGCAGCTTGGGGGTCAAGCCAAACTATGGCTACACCTTC. It specifies CASSLGVKPNYGYTF. Full variable domain (outside the CDR3, taken from reference TRBV5-6 and TRBJ1-2): DAGVTQSPTHLIKTRGQQVTLRCSPKSGHDTVSWYQQALGQGPQFIFQYYEEEERQRGNFPDRFSGHQFPNYSSELNVNALLLGDSALYLCASSLGVKPNYGYTFGSGTRLTVV.